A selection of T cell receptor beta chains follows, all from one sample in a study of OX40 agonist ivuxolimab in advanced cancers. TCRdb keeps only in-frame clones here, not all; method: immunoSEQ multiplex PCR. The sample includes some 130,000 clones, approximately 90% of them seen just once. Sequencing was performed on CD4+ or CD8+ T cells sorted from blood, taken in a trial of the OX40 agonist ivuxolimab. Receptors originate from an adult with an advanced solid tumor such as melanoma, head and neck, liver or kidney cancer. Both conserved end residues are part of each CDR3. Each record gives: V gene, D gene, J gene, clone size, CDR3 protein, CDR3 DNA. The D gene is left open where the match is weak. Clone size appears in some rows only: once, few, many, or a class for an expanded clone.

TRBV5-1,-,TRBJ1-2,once,CASTQSPDSGYGYTF,TGCGCCAGCACCCAGAGCCCGGACAGCGGCTATGGCTACACCTTC
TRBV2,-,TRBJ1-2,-,CASSYLRDTYGYTF,TGTGCCAGCAGCTACCTCCGGGACACTTATGGCTACACCTTC
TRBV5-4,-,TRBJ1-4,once,CASSLGSPDNEKLFF,TGTGCCAGCAGCTTGGGGTCTCCCGATAATGAAAAACTGTTTTTT
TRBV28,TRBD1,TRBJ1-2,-,CASSLWRLGRGGYGYTF,TGTGCCAGCAGTTTATGGAGGTTGGGCAGGGGGGGATATGGCTACACCTTC
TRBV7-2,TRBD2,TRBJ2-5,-,CASSFAGTSGIETQYF,TGTGCCAGCAGCTTCGCCGGGACTAGCGGGATAGAGACCCAGTACTTC
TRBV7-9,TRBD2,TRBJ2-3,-,CANTKRESGTDTQYF,TGTGCCAATACAAAGCGGGAGAGTGGCACAGATACGCAGTATTTT
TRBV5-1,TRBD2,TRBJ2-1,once,CASSLRGTGGRVNEQFF,TGCGCCAGCAGCTTACGGGGAACGGGGGGACGGGTCAATGAGCAGTTCTTC
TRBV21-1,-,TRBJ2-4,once,CASRDRDAKNIQYF,TGTGCCAGCCGGGACAGAGATGCCAAAAACATTCAGTACTTC
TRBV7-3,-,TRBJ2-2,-,CASSFSGNTGELFF,TGTGCCAGCAGCTTTTCGGGTAACACCGGGGAGCTGTTTTTT
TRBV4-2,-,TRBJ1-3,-,CASSQLGQSSGNTIYF,TGTGCCAGCAGCCAATTGGGGCAGAGCTCTGGAAACACCATATATTTT
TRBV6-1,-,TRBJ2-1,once,CASMLEDFDSEQFF,TGTGCCAGCATGCTCGAGGACTTTGACAGTGAGCAGTTCTTC
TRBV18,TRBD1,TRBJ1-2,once,CASPTGTGDYGYTF,TGTGCCAGCCCTACCGGGACAGGGGACTATGGCTACACCTTC